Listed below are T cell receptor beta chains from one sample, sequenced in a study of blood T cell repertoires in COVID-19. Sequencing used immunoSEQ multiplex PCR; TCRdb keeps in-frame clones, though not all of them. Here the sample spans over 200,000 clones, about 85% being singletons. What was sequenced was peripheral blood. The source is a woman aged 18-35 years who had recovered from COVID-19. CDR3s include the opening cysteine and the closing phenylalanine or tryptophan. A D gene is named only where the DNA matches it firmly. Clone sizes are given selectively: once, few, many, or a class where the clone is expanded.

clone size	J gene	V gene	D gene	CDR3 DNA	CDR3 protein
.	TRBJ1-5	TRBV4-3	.	TGCGCCAGCAGCCAAGATTTAGCCCCCCCAGCCAATCAGCCCCAGCATTTT	CASSQDLAPPANQPQHF
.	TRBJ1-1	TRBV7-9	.	TGTGCCAGCAGCCCACAGGGTACGAACACTGAAGCTTTCTTT	CASSPQGTNTEAFF
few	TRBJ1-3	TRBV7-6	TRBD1	TGTGCCAGCAGCTTAGAGGGCACAGGGGTTACTGGAAACACCATATATTTT	CASSLEGTGVTGNTIYF
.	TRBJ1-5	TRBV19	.	TGTGCCAGTAGTATAGCCGCAGGCCGGTACGATCAGCCCCAGCATTTT	CASSIAAGRYDQPQHF
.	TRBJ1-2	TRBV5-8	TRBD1	TGTGCCAGCAGCGAGGGACAGGGGAGGAGTAACTATGGCTACACCTTC	CASSEGQGRSNYGYTF
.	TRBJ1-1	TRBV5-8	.	TGTGCCAGCACCTGGGCACAGGTGAACACTGAAGCTTTCTTT	CASTWAQVNTEAFF
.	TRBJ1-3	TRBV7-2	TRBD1	TGTGCCAGCAGCTTAGGGGGACAGGGTTTTGGAAACACCATATATTTT	CASSLGGQGFGNTIYF
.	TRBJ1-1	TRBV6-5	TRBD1	TGTGCCAGCAGTACAGGGGTCGCTGAAGCTTTCTTT	CASSTGVAEAFF
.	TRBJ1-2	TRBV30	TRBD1	TGTGCCTCCGGACAGGGGGCCTGGTATGGCTACACCTTC	CASGQGAWYGYTF
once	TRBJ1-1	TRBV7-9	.	TGTGCCAGCAGCCGAGGACGGGAGACTGAAGCTTTCTTT	CASSRGRETEAFF
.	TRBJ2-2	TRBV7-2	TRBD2	TGTGCCAGCAGCTTAGCGCTCCCTAGCGGGAGTTATGGCACCGGGGAGCTGTTTTTT	CASSLALPSGSYGTGELFF
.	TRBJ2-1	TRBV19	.	TGTGCCAGTAGTATAGGGGCCCGCTACAATGAGCAGTTCTTC	CASSIGARYNEQFF
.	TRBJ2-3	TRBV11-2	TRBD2	TGTGCCAGCAGCCACACACTAGCGGATTCCACAGATACGCAGTATTTT	CASSHTLADSTDTQYF
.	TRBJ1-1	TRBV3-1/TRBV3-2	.	TGTGCCAGCAGCCAAGCAGGGGCGAACACTGAAGCTTTCTTT	CASSQAGANTEAFF
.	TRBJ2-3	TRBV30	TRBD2	TGTGCCTGGACCGGGACTAGCGGGAGGGCGGCAGATACGCAGTATTTT	CAWTGTSGRAADTQYF
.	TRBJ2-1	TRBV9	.	TGTGCCAGCAGCTCCAGGAGGAGAAATGAGCAGTTCTTC	CASSSRRRNEQFF
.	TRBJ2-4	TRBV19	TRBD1	TGTGCCAGTAGTCAGTTGGCAGGGGGCGAGGCGGACATTCAGTACTTC	CASSQLAGGEADIQYF
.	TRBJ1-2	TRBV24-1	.	TGTGCCACCAGTGATGAGGAACAGGGCGGACGGTATGGCTACACCTTC	CATSDEEQGGRYGYTF
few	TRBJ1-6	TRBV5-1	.	TGCGCCAGCAGCTTGGGGGCCTCTTCGGGGAGCGATAATTCACCCCTCCACTTT	CASSLGASSGSDNSPLHF
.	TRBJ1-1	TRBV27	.	TGTGCCAGCAGTTTATGGGGAGTCGGCACTGAAGCTTTCTTT	CASSLWGVGTEAFF
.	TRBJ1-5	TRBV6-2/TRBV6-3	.	TGTGCCAGCAGCCGACAGTACAATCAGCCCCAGCATTTT	CASSRQYNQPQHF
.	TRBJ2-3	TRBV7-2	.	TGTGCCAGCAGCTTATGGGTCAGGGGATCGTTGGCAGATACGCAGTATTTT	CASSLWVRGSLADTQYF
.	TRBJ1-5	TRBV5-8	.	TGTGCCAGCAGCTTGGACCCCCTCCCCGCCGGGAGGCCCCAGCATTTT	CASSLDPLPAGRPQHF
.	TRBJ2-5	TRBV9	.	TGTGCCAGCAGCGTAGGTATAGAAGAGACCCAGTACTTC	CASSVGIEETQYF
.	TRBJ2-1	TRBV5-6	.	TGTGCCAGCAGCTTCGGAGCTAGCGACCAGAATGAGCAGTTCTTC	CASSFGASDQNEQFF
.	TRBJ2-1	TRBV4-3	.	TGCGCCAGCAGCCAAGGGGTAGCGCCGGATAGGTTGTACAATGAGCAGTTCTTC	CASSQGVAPDRLYNEQFF
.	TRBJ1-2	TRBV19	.	TGTGCCAGTAGACACCGCTCCTATGGCTACACCTTC	CASRHRSYGYTF
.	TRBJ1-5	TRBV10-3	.	TGTGCCATCAGTGATTTAGAAGATCAGCCCCAGCATTTT	CAISDLEDQPQHF
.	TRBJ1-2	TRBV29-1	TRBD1	TGCAGCGTTGTGGAGGAACAGGGGACTAACTATGGCTACACCTTC	CSVVEEQGTNYGYTF
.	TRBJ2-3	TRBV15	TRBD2	TGTGCCACCAGCAGAGAGCGCGCGGGGGGATCAGATACGCAGTATTTT	CATSRERAGGSDTQYF
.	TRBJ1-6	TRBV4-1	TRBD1	TGCGCCAGCAGCCAGCCGGGACAGGGAATAGCCCTCCACTTT	CASSQPGQGIALHF
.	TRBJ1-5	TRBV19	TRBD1	TGTGCCAGTAGTACCGACAGGGGCGCCGGTCAGCCCCAGCATTTT	CASSTDRGAGQPQHF
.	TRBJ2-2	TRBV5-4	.	TGTGCCAGCAGCTTGTTGGGCAGGGGTCGTAACACCGGGGAGCTGTTTTTT	CASSLLGRGRNTGELFF
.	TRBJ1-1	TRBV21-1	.	TGTGCCAGCAGTAAACAGGGGGCGAGGTACACTGAAGCTTTCTTT	CASSKQGARYTEAFF
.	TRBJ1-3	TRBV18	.	TGTGCCAGCTCACTCAAGGGAGACACCATATATTTT	CASSLKGDTIYF